This TCR beta chain was observed in a study of blood T cell repertoires in COVID-19. Libraries were prepared by immunoSEQ multiplex PCR; TCRdb keeps only in-frame clonotypes and omits some of them. The sample includes 93,000 or so clones, 80% to 90% of them seen just once. The sample holds one count of this clone. Germline V gives CDR1 LNHDA, CDR2 SQIVND (reference sequence). Losses at the gene ends were 3 bases for V and 9 bases for J; bases not matched to a gene: 7. The CDR3 is made up of 13 amino acids. This chain uses TRBV19 with TRBJ2-5; 7 nucleotides line up with TRBD2. This TCR was recovered from a human donor in a cohort sampled during active COVID-19. Source material: peripheral blood. The CDR3 region has the DNA TGTGCCAGTAGTATTCGAGGGAGGGACCCCCAGTACTTC. It specifies CASSIRGRDPQYF.